The sequence of this T cell receptor beta chain was determined in a study of CD8 T cells in ankylosing spondylitis. Notes on the study in general: Some of these motif variants have turned up before, in reports on reactive arthritis synovial fluid and blood. Reports say disease-linked clones showed up significantly more in matched ankylosing spondylitis synovial fluid. A TCR beta motif of fewer than ten highly homologous variants seemed to mark ankylosing spondylitis blood.

For TCR beta, libraries came from quantitative 5'-RACE with molecular barcodes. Using its own MiXCR run on the 5' RACE reads, TCRdb lists one record per CDR3 protein. The table has around 440,000 distinct CDR3 sequences, roughly a sixth seen once; the top ten hold just over 1%. The CDR3 runs to 17 residues. Germline trimming cut 4 bases from V and 5 bases from J; bases unmatched to any gene: 11. This clonotype was counted ten times or more. Its antigen is currently unknown. Sequenced: blood, either unsorted or a sorted T cell fraction (not recorded which). The rearrangement joins TRBV12-3 or TRBV12-4 to TRBJ2-3, with 11 nucleotides matching TRBD2. The TCR comes from a male donor with ankylosing spondylitis. CDR3 bases: TGTGCCAGCAGTTACCCAAAACTAGCGGGAGCCGTAGATACGCAGTATTTT. Residues: CASSYPKLAGAVDTQYF.